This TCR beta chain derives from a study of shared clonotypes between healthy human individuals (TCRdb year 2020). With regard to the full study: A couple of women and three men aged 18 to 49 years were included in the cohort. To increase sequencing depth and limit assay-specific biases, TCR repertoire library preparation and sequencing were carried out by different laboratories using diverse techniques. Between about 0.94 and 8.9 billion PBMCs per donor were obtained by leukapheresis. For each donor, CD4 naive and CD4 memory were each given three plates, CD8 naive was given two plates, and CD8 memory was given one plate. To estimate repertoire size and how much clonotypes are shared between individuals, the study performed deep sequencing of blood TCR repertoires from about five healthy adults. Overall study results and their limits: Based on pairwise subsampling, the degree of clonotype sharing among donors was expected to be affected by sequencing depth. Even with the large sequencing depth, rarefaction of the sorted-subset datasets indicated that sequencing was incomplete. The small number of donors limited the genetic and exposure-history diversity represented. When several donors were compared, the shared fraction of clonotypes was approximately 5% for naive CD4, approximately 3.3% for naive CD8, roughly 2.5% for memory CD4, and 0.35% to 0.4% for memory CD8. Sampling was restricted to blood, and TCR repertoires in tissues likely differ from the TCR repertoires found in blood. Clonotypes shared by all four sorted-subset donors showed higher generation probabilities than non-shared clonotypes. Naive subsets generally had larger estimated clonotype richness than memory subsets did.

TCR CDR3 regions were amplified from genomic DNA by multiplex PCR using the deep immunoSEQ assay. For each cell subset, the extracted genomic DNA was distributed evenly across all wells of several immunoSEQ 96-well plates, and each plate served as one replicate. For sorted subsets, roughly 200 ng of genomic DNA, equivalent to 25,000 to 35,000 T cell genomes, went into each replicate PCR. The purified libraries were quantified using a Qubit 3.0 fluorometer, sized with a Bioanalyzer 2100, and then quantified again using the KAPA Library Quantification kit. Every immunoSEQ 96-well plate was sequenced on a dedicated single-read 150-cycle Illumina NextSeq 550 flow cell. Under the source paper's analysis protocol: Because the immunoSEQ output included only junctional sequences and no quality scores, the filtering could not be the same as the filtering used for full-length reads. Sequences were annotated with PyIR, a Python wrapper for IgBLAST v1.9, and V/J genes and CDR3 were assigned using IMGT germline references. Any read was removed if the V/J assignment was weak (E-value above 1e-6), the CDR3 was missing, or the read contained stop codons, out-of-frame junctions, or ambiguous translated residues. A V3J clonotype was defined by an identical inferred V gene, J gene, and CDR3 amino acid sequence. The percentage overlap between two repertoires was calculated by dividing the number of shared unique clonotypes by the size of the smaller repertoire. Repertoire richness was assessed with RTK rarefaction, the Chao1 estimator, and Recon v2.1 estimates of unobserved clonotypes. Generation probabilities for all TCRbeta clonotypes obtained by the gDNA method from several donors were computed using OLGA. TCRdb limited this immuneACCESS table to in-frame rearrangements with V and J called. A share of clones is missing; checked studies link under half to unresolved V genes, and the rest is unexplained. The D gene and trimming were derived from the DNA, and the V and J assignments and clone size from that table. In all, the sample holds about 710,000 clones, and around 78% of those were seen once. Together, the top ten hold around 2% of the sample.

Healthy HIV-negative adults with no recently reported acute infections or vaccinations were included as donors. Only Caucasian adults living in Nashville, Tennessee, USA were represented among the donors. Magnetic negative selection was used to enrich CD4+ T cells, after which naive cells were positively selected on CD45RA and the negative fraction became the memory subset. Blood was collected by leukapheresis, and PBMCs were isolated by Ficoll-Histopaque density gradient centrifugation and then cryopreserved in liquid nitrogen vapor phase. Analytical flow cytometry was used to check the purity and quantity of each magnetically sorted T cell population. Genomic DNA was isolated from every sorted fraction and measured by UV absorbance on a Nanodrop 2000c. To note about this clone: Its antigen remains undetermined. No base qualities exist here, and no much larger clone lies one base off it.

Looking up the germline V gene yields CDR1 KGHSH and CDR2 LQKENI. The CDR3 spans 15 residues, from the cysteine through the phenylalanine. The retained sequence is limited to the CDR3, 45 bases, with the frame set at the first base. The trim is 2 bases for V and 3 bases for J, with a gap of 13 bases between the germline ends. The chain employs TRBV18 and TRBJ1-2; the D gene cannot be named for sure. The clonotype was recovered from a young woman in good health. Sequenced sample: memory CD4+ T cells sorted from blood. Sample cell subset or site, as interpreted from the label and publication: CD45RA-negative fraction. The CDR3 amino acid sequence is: CASSPEEHQYYGYTF. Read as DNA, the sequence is TGTGCCAGCTCACCAGAGGAACACCAATACTATGGCTACACCTTC.